These 28 T cell receptor beta chains were all obtained from the same sample, sequenced in a study of radiotherapy plus CTLA-4 blockade in lung cancer. Method: immunoSEQ multiplex PCR; TCRdb's copy keeps in-frame clones and lacks some. The data hold 50,000 to 70,000 clones, with about 80% observed a single time. The input for sequencing was peripheral blood, taken from a patient treated with radiotherapy plus ipilimumab. These receptors all stem from a human donor with non-small cell lung cancer whose response to radiotherapy plus ipilimumab could not be evaluated.

The rearrangement links TRBV7-8 to TRBJ2-2; tentatively, D is TRBD2 (5 bases). The CDR3 totals 14 residues. Germline V gives CDR1 SGHVS, CDR2 FQNEAQ. Trimming took 5 bases from V and 4 from J, leaving 11 bases between them. As DNA, the CDR3 is TGTGCCAGCAGCCCCCAGGCGGGCACCGGGGAGCTGTTTTTT. Its translation is CASSPQAGTGELFF.

This clone has a handful of counts. The rearrangement links TRBV9 to TRBJ2-7; D not resolved. V lost 0 bases, J lost 5 bases, and 15 bases lay in between. This CDR3 spans 15 amino acids. In germline, CDR1 is SGDLS, CDR2 YYNGEE. CDR3 protein: CASSVGLQERNEQYF. CDR3 bases: TGTGCCAGCAGCGTAGGATTACAAGAACGCAACGAGCAGTACTTC.

V is TRBV30 and J is TRBJ1-5, with a tentative D call TRBD1 (5 bases). Trimming took off 2 bases at V and 3 bases at J, with 11 bases between the two ends. Per the germline V gene, CDR1 is GTSNPN and CDR2 is SVGIG (reference sequence). This CDR3 has 14 amino acids. The CDR3 DNA sequence: TGTGCCTGGAGTTTTCACAGGTTCAATCAGCCCCAGCATTTT. Residues: CAWSFHRFNQPQHF.

V gene TRBV5-6 combines with J gene TRBJ1-3; D may be TRBD1 (6 bases). The CDR3 has 15 amino acids. Per germline, CDR1 SGHDT and CDR2 YYEEEE. Trimming removed 0 bases from V and 4 bases from J, with 11 bases in between. The CDR3 sequence is CASSLALTGGNTIYF. The CDR3 DNA reads as TGTGCCAGCAGCTTGGCCTTGACAGGAGGAAACACCATATATTTT.

The chain has TRBV6-5 and TRBJ2-7; TRBD2 aligns across 11 bases. In germline, CDR1 is MNHEY, CDR2 SVGAGI. The CDR3 runs 14 residues. The J segment lost 7 bases and the V segment lost 6 bases, leaving 8 bases of the junction unmatched. The CDR3 loop is CASRGLAATGEQYF. The CDR3, as DNA: TGTGCCAGCAGGGGACTAGCGGCTACGGGGGAGCAGTACTTC.

The chain couples TRBV11-3 to TRBJ2-1, with 8 bases lining up with TRBD1. V lost 5 bases and J lost 4; bases outside the gene matches: 10. Germline V gene lookup returns CDR1 SGHNT and CDR2 YENEEA. This CDR3 has 16 amino acids. CDR3 loop: CASSVGRGRRYNEQFF. The CDR3 region has the DNA TGTGCCAGCAGCGTAGGCAGGGGGCGGAGGTACAATGAGCAGTTCTTC. The full variable domain, its missing parts supplied by reference TRBV11-3 and TRBJ2-1, is EAGVVQSPRYKIIEKKQPVAFWCNPISGHNTLYWYLQNLGQGPELLIRYENEEAVDDSQLPKDRFSAERLKGVDSTLKIQPAELGDSAVYLCASSVGRGRRYNEQFFGPGTRLTVL.

This clone was observed a handful of times. V and J are TRBV5-1 and TRBJ2-2, with a weak D call TRBD1 (6 bases). The germline CDR1 and CDR2 sequences are SGHRS and YFSETQ. The V gene lost 4 bases and the J gene lost 1 base, with 11 bases spanning the gap. This CDR3 is built from 15 residues. The CDR3 DNA is TGCGCCAGCAGCCCCAGGGGCGGGAACACCGGGGAGCTGTTTTTT. It translates to CASSPRGGNTGELFF.

The chain recombines TRBV7-2 with TRBJ1-3, with D possibly TRBD1 on 6 matching bases. Between the trimmed V and J ends, which lost 3 bases and 1 base, there was a span of 16 bases. Germline-derived CDR1 and CDR2 are SGHTA and FQGNSA. The CDR3 length is 17 residues. For the CDR3, the DNA is TGTGCCAGCAGCTTCTCAACCGGGACAACTTCTGGAAACACCATATATTTT. It translates to CASSFSTGTTSGNTIYF.

The chain links TRBV6-5 to TRBJ2-1, with 10 bases aligning to TRBD2. The V segment lost 7 bases and the J segment 7 bases; nucleotides outside the gene matches: 7. The CDR3 length is 14 residues. The germline V gene has CDR1 MNHEY and CDR2 SVGAGI. The CDR3 DNA sequence: TGTGCCAGCATGGCTAGCGGGAGAAGGAATGAGCAGTTCTTC. Translated: CASMASGRRNEQFF.

The chain couples TRBV6-5 to TRBJ2-7, with 8 nucleotides matching TRBD1. Germline CDR1 and CDR2: MNHEY and SVGAGI. V dropped 0 bases and J dropped 2; count of bases not matched to a gene: 3. The CDR3 has 15 residues. The CDR3 loop reads CASSYSTGATYEQYF. As DNA, the CDR3 is TGTGCCAGCAGTTACTCGACAGGGGCCACCTACGAGCAGTACTTC.

The genes are TRBV9 and TRBJ2-1; 8 bases agree with TRBD2. From germline, CDR1 is SGDLS and CDR2 YYNGEE. The V gene end was trimmed by 0 bases and the J gene end by 7 bases; junction bases not matched to a gene: 9. There are 16 residues in the CDR3. Here the CDR3 DNA reads TGTGCCAGCAGCGTAGCCAGCGGGAGTGGGGAAAATGAGCAGTTCTTC. Its protein is CASSVASGSGENEQFF.

The chain links TRBV7-2 to TRBJ2-2; D is undetermined. V lost 6 bases and J 7 bases, leaving 18 bases between the germline ends. This CDR3 has 15 residues. Germline V CDR1 and CDR2: SGHTA, FQGNSA. CDR3 loop: CASSLLQFRSGELFF. The CDR3 DNA is TGTGCCAGCAGTCTGTTACAGTTCCGCAGCGGGGAGCTGTTTTTT.

The rearrangement uses TRBV19 and TRBJ1-3; D may be TRBD1 (5 bases). The CDR3 is 15 residues long. The ends were cut back, 1 base at V and 2 bases at J, with 9 bases in the middle. Germline assignment: CDR1 LNHDA and CDR2 SQIVND (reference sequence). CDR3 nucleotides: TGTGCCAGTAGTATAGCCCGACAGCCTGGAAACACCATATATTTT. It specifies CASSIARQPGNTIYF.

The chain links TRBV15 to TRBJ2-5, with TRBD2 as a possible D gene (6 bases). The CDR3 runs 15 residues. Trimming shortened V by 0 bases and J by 5 bases, and 13 bases separated the two germline ends. Germline V CDR1 and CDR2: LNHNV, YYDKDF (reference sequence). CDR3: CATSRDLAGIETQYF. The CDR3 coding sequence is TGTGCCACCAGCAGAGATCTGGCGGGAATCGAGACCCAGTACTTC.

This rearrangement joins TRBV7-2 to TRBJ2-1; 7 bases are shared with TRBD2. Germline assignment: CDR1 SGHTA and CDR2 FQGNSA. V trimming: 1 base; J trimming: 5 bases; junction bases outside the gene matches: 5. The CDR3 runs to 15 residues. The CDR3 spells CASSLVASGNNEQFF. The CDR3 nucleotides are TGTGCCAGCAGCTTAGTGGCTAGCGGCAACAATGAGCAGTTCTTC.

This clone has just a few counts. V is TRBV6-6 and J is TRBJ2-2; D not resolved. V was clipped by 6 bases and J by 1 base, with 9 bases between them. The CDR3 has 14 residues. Germline V gene data show CDR1 as MNHNY and CDR2 as SVGAGI (reference sequence). The CDR3 region has the DNA TGTGCCAGCAGATGGGCCCTGAACACCGGGGAGCTGTTTTTT. Protein product: CASRWALNTGELFF.

The chain has TRBV10-3 and TRBJ2-7, with a weak D call TRBD2 (6 bases). Germline CDR1 and CDR2: ENHRY and SYGVKD. CDR3 length: 14 amino acids. The V end lost 2 bases, the J end lost 2 bases, and 10 bases lay between the germline ends. The CDR3 DNA follows: TGTGCCATCAGTGAGCACGGGGGAACCTACGAGCAGTACTTC. This sequence encodes CAISEHGGTYEQYF.

The chain couples TRBV9 to TRBJ1-2, with D hard to call. CDR3 length: 13 amino acids. Looked up from germline, CDR1 is SGDLS and CDR2 is YYNGEE. Trimming shortened V by 3 bases and J by 3 bases, and 9 bases separated the two germline ends. In DNA, the CDR3 is TGTGCCAGCAGCGCTATGGTTGACTATGGCTACACCTTC. Amino acids: CASSAMVDYGYTF.

This clone occurred once. The chain is built from TRBV18 and TRBJ2-7; 12 bases agree with TRBD1. This CDR3 region has 15 residues. J lost 4 bases, V lost 8 bases, and 9 bases had no gene match. Germline CDR1 reads KGHSH; CDR2 reads LQKENI. The CDR3 nucleotides read TGTGCCAGCGACTCCGGGACAGGGGGCGGGTACGAGCAGTACTTC. Protein: CASDSGTGGGYEQYF. The variable domain in full, completed from reference TRBV18 and TRBJ2-7, reads NAGVMQNPRHLVRRRGQEARLRCSPMKGHSHVYWYRQLPEEGLKFMVYLQKENIIDESGMPKERFSAEFPKEGPSILRIQQVVRGDSAAYFCASDSGTGGGYEQYFGPGTRLTVT.

The V and J genes are TRBV1 and TRBJ1-5; no check of the table's D call, TRBD1, against the DNA was made. TRBV1 is termed a pseudogene. CDR3 length equals 15 residues. The CDR3 region is CTSSHDRVSQGPQHF. DNA of the CDR3: TGCACCAGCAGCCATGACAGGGTCTCTCAGGGGCCCCAGCATTTT.

The chain uses TRBV5-6 and TRBJ2-4, with a weak D call TRBD2 (5 bases). The germline V gene has CDR1 SGHDT and CDR2 YYEEEE. CDR3 length equals 14 residues. V gave up 2 bases and J gave up 1 base, with 7 bases separating them. CDR3 bases: TGTGCCAGCAGCTTCGGCGGGGCCAAAAACATTCAGTACTTC. It translates to CASSFGGAKNIQYF.

This chain uses TRBV7-2 with TRBJ2-7; 10 bases agree with TRBD2. This CDR3 has 16 amino acids. The germline V gene encodes CDR1 SGHTA and CDR2 FQGNSA. The trim removed 0 bases at V and 5 bases at J, leaving 7 bases unmatched. CDR3 coding DNA: TGTGCCAGCAGCTTAGCGCCGCCTAGCGGGAGCCACGAGCAGTACTTC. Translated: CASSLAPPSGSHEQYF.

The V and J genes are TRBV7-2 and TRBJ2-7, with D maybe TRBD2 (5 bases). V was pared by 5 bases and J by 6 bases, with 14 bases between. The germline V gene has CDR1 SGHTA and CDR2 FQGNSA. This CDR3 has 13 amino acids. The CDR3 DNA is TGTGCCAGCAGCCGTGATGGCCGGGGCGAGCAGTACTTC. Amino acid sequence: CASSRDGRGEQYF.

CDR3 loop: CASSIIGQGANQPQHF. The CDR3 bases are TGTGCCAGTAGTATAATCGGGCAGGGGGCTAATCAGCCCCAGCATTTT. The rearrangement joins TRBV19 to TRBJ1-5; 8 nucleotides match TRBD1. CDR3 size: 16 residues. Germline V lookup: CDR1 LNHDA, CDR2 SQIVND (reference sequence). The ends lost 2 bases at V and 4 bases at J; junction bases unmatched: 7.

The gene calls are TRBV21-1 and TRBJ1-4. TRBV21-1 constitutes a pseudogene. CDR3 length equals 12 residues. CDR3 in amino acids: CASSFRGGKTVF. CDR3 bases: TGTGCCAGCAGCTTTCGGGGAGGAAAAACTGTTTTT.

The gene calls are TRBV18 and TRBJ1-2; D unresolved. V was shortened by 8 bases and J by 3 bases, with 16 bases between the two germline ends. Germline CDR1 and CDR2: KGHSH and LQKENI. The length of the CDR3 is 14 residues. CDR3 bases: TGTGCCAGCCGATTACGAGGGAAAGACTATGGCTACACCTTC. It is translated as CASRLRGKDYGYTF.

The genes are TRBV11-3 and TRBJ1-2; 8 positions match TRBD1. The J segment lost 6 bases and the V segment lost 3 bases, leaving 12 bases of the junction unmatched. Per germline, CDR1 SGHNT and CDR2 YENEEA. There are 16 residues in the CDR3. DNA for the CDR3: TGTGCCAGCAGCTTGACGCCTCCGGACAGGGCGAATGGCTACACCTTC. Its translation: CASSLTPPDRANGYTF.

The CDR3: CASSPSGQGTLDTQYF. The CDR3 coding sequence is TGTGCCAGCTCACCAAGCGGACAGGGGACGTTAGATACGCAGTATTTT. This chain uses TRBV18 with TRBJ2-3; 9 bases match TRBD1. In germline, CDR1 is KGHSH, CDR2 LQKENI. There are 16 residues in the CDR3. Trimming took 2 bases from V and 5 from J; bases not matched to a gene: 8. Based on the CDR3 plus reference TRBV18 and TRBJ2-3, the full variable domain is NAGVMQNPRHLVRRRGQEARLRCSPMKGHSHVYWYRQLPEEGLKFMVYLQKENIIDESGMPKERFSAEFPKEGPSILRIQQVVRGDSAAYFCASSPSGQGTLDTQYFGPGTRLTVL.